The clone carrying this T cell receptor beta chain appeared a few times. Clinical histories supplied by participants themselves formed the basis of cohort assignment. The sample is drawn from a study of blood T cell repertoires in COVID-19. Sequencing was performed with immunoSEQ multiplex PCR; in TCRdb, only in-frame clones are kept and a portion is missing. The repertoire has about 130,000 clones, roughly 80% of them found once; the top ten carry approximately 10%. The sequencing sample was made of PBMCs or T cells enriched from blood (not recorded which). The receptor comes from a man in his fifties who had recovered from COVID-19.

The CDR3: CASSLSGAWGANVLTF. CDR3 in DNA: TGTGCCAGCAGCTTAAGCGGGGCCTGGGGGGCCAACGTCCTGACTTTC. The chain combines TRBV7-8 with TRBJ2-6; 7 bases match TRBD2. Germline assignment: CDR1 SGHVS and CDR2 FQNEAQ. V trimming: 2 bases; J trimming: 4 bases; junction bases outside the gene matches: 5. The length of the CDR3 is 16 residues.